These T cell receptor beta chains were read from a single sample in a study of T cells in Graves' hyperthyroidism and ophthalmopathy. MiXCR, run by TCRdb on the multiplex PCR reads, gives a single entry per CDR3 protein. The data show fewer than 350,000 distinct CDR3 sequences, with around 18% seen just once and around 16% held by the top ten. Sample: blood. Receptor source: a woman aged 40 to 55 with Graves' ophthalmopathy. CDR3s include the opening cysteine and the closing phenylalanine or tryptophan. D genes are given only for firm matches. Size is stated for part of the rows, as once, few or many counts, or as a class when the clone is expanded.

clone size	V gene	J gene	D gene	CDR3 protein	CDR3 DNA
few	TRBV27	TRBJ2-2	-	CASSLGGPYGELFF	TGTGCCAGCAGTTTAGGGGGCCCCTACGGGGAGCTGTTTTTT
many	TRBV6-2/TRBV6-3	TRBJ2-7	-	CASSLIHEQYF	TGTGCCAGCAGTCTTATCCACGAGCAGTACTTC
many	TRBV28	TRBJ2-2	-	CASRPTGIGSGELFF	TGTGCCAGCAGACCAACAGGGATAGGTTCCGGGGAGCTGTTTTTT
many	TRBV7-9	TRBJ2-5	-	CASSPPYQETQYF	TGTGCCAGCAGCCCGCCCTACCAAGAGACCCAGTACTTC
many	TRBV6-1	TRBJ2-5	TRBD2	CASRRGLVQETQYF	TGTGCCAGCAGACGCGGACTAGTCCAAGAGACCCAGTACTTC
many	TRBV11-1	TRBJ2-2	TRBD2	CASSLLWTSGTGGELFF	TGTGCCAGCAGTCTCCTCTGGACTAGCGGGACGGGCGGGGAGCTGTTTTTT
many	TRBV7-2	TRBJ2-5	-	CASTPTQGLGETQYF	TGTGCCAGCACCCCAACGCAGGGGTTAGGGGAGACCCAGTACTTC
-	TRBV11-2	TRBJ2-7	-	CASSLTPPVITYEQYF	TGTGCCAGCAGCCTAACCCCCCCGGTTATAACCTACGAGCAGTACTTC
many	TRBV6-2/TRBV6-3	TRBJ1-1	TRBD1	CASSYSYGTANTEAFF	TGTGCCAGCAGTTACTCTTACGGGACAGCGAACACTGAAGCTTTCTTT
many	TRBV30	TRBJ1-2	-	CASLSGGYGYTF	TGTGCCTCCCTGTCGGGGGGATATGGCTACACCTTC
many	TRBV29-1	TRBJ1-1	-	CSVQQGLNTEAFF	TGCAGCGTTCAGCAGGGTCTGAACACTGAAGCTTTCTTT
-	TRBV6-2/TRBV6-3	TRBJ2-7	-	CASSYSPGSASSYEQYF	TGTGCCAGCAGTTATAGCCCTGGGTCGGCGAGCTCCTACGAGCAGTACTTC
many	TRBV27	TRBJ1-1	-	CASSLVGGPNTEAFF	TGTGCCAGCAGTTTAGTGGGGGGACCCAACACTGAAGCTTTCTTT
many	TRBV4-2	TRBJ2-5	-	CASSHSDRQETQYF	TGTGCCAGCAGCCACTCCGACAGGCAAGAGACCCAGTACTTC
many	TRBV20-1	TRBJ1-5	-	CSASPKGKSQPQHF	TGCAGTGCTAGCCCCAAGGGGAAGAGTCAGCCCCAGCATTTT
many	TRBV7-8	TRBJ2-7	TRBD1	CASSSAGGASGEQYF	TGTGCCAGCAGCTCCGCAGGGGGCGCTTCTGGCGAGCAGTACTTC
many	TRBV27	TRBJ2-7	TRBD2	CASSQTSGIGYEQYF	TGTGCCAGCAGTCAGACTAGCGGGATAGGGTACGAGCAGTACTTC
many	TRBV4-3	TRBJ1-1	-	CASSQSQVNTEAFF	TGCGCCAGCAGCCAGTCACAGGTGAACACTGAAGCTTTCTTT
many	TRBV11-1	TRBJ2-2	-	CASRVASANTGELFF	TGTGCCAGCAGGGTCGCATCCGCGAACACCGGGGAGCTGTTTTTT
-	TRBV28	TRBJ1-1	TRBD1	CASSSWGQGRNTEAFF	TGTGCCAGCAGTTCCTGGGGACAGGGCCGGAACACTGAAGCTTTCTTT
many	TRBV2	TRBJ1-2	-	CASSEQQGANYGYTF	TGTGCCAGCAGTGAACAACAGGGAGCTAACTATGGCTACACCTTC
many	TRBV3-1	TRBJ2-5	TRBD2	CASSQGLEETQYF	TGTGCCAGCAGCCAGGGACTAGAAGAGACCCAGTACTTC
many	TRBV18	TRBJ1-1	-	CASSSKTRGEAFF	TGTGCCAGCTCATCAAAGACCAGAGGGGAAGCTTTCTTT
many	TRBV19	TRBJ2-7	TRBD1	CASSSTGGAEQYF	TGTGCCAGTAGCTCGACAGGGGGCGCCGAGCAGTACTTC
many	TRBV27	TRBJ1-2	TRBD1	CASSSRTGHYGYTF	TGTGCCAGCAGTTCCCGGACAGGGCACTATGGCTACACCTTC
many	TRBV10-1	TRBJ2-2	-	CASRPDTNTGELFF	TGCGCCAGCAGACCCGACACGAACACCGGGGAGCTGTTTTTT
-	TRBV7-2	TRBJ2-5	TRBD2	CASSTGGVSETQYF	TGTGCCAGCAGCACCGGGGGGGTGTCAGAGACCCAGTACTTC
many	TRBV28	TRBJ1-3	-	CASSPPIGNTIYF	TGTGCCAGCAGTCCTCCAATCGGAAACACCATATATTTT
many	TRBV7-2	TRBJ2-5	-	CASNEGDETQYF	TGTGCCAGCAATGAGGGTGATGAGACCCAGTACTTC